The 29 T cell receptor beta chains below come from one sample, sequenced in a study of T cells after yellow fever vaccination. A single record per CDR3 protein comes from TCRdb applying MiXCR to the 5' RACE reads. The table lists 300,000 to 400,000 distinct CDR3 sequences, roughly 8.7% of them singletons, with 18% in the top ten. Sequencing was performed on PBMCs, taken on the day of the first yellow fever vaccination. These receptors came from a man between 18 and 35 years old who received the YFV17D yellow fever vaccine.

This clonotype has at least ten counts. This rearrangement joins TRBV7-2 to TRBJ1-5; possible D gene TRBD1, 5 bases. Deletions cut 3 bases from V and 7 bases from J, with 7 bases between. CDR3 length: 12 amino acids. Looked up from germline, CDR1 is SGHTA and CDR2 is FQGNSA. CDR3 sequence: CASSFGGQPQHF. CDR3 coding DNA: TGTGCCAGCAGCTTCGGGGGGCAGCCCCAGCATTTT.

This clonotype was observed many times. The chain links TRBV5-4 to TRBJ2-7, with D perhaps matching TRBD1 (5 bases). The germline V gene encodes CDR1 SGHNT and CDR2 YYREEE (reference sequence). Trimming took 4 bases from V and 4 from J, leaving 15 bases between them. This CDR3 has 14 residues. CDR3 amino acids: CASSTGHGTYEQYF. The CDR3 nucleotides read TGTGCCAGCAGCACCGGACACGGAACATACGAGCAGTACTTC.

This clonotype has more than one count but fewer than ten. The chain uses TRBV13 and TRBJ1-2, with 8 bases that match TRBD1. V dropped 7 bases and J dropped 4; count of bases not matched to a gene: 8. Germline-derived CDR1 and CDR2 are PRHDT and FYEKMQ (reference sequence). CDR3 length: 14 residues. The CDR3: CASTHGQGLYGYTF. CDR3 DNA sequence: TGTGCCAGCACCCACGGACAGGGACTCTATGGCTACACCTTC.

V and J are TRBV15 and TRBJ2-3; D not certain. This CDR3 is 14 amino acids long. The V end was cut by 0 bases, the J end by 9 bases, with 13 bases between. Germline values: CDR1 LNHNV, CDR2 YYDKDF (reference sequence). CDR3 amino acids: CATSRDGYQWTQYF. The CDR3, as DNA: TGTGCCACCAGCAGAGATGGTTACCAGTGGACGCAGTATTTT.

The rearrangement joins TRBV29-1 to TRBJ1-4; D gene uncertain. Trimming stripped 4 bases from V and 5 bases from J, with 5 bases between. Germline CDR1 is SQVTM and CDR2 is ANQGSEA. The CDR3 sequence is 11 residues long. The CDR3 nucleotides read TGCAGCGTTGTACAGAATGAAAAACTGTTTTTT. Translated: CSVVQNEKLFF. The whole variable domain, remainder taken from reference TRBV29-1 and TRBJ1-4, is SAVISQKPSRDICQRGTSLTIQCQVDSQVTMMFWYRQQPGQSLTLIATANQGSEATYESGFVIDKFPISRPNLTFSTLTVSNMSPEDSSIYLCSVVQNEKLFFGSGTQLSVL.

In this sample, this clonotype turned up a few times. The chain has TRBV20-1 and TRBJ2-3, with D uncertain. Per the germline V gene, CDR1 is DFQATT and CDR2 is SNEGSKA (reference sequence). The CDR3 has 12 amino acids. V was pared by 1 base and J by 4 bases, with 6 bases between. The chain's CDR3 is CSARAVSDTQYF. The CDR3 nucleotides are TGCAGTGCTAGAGCGGTTTCAGATACGCAGTATTTT.

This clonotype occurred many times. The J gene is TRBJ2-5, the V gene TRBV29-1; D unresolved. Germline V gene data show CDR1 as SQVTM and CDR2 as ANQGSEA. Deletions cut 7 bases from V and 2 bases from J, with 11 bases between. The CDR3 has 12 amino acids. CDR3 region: CSGRTDQETQYF. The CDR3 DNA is TGCAGCGGAAGGACGGATCAAGAGACCCAGTACTTC.

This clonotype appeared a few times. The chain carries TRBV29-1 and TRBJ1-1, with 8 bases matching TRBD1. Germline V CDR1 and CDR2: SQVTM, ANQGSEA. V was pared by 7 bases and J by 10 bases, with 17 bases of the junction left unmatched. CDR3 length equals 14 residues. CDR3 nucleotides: TGCAGCGCCACCTGGACAGGGTCAGCTCTGGGAGCTTTCTTT. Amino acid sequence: CSATWTGSALGAFF.

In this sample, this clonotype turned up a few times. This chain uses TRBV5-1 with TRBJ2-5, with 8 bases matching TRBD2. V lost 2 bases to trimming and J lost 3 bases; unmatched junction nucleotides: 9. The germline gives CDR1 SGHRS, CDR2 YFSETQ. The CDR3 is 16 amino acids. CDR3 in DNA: TGCGCCAGCAGCTTTGGAGGCAGCGGGGGAGAAGAGACCCAGTACTTC. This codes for CASSFGGSGGEETQYF.

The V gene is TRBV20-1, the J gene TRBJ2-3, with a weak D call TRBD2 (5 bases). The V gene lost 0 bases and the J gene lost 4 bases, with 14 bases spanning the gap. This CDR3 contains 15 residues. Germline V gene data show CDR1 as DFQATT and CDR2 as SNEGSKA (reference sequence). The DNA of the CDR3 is TGCAGTGCTAGAGAGGCCAGAGACTATGCAGATACGCAGTATTTT. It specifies CSAREARDYADTQYF.

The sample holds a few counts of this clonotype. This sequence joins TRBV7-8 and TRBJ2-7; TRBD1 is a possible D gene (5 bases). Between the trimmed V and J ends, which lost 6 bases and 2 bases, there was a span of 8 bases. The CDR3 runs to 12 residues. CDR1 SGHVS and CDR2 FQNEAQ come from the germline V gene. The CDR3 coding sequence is TGTGCCAGCAGATCGGACACCTACGAGCAGTACGTC. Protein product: CASRSDTYEQYV.

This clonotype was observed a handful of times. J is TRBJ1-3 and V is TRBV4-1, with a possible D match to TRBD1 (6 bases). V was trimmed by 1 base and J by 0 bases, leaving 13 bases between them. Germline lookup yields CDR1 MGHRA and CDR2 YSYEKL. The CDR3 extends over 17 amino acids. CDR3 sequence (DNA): TGCGCCAGCAGCCAAGGAGGGGGGGGGCCCTCTGGAAACACCATATATTTT. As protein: CASSQGGGGPSGNTIYF.

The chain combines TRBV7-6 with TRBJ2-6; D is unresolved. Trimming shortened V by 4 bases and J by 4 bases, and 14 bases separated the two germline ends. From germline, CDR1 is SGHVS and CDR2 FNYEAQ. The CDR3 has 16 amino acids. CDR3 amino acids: CASSSPRPGGANVLTF. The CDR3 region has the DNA TGTGCCAGCAGCTCCCCGCGGCCCGGGGGGGCCAACGTCCTGACTTTC. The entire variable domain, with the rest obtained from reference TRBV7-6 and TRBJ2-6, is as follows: GAGVSQSPRYKVTKRGQDVALRCDPISGHVSLYWYRQALGQGPEFLTYFNYEAQQDKSGLPNDRFSAERPEGSISTLTIQRTEQRDSAMYRCASSSPRPGGANVLTFGAGSRLTVL.

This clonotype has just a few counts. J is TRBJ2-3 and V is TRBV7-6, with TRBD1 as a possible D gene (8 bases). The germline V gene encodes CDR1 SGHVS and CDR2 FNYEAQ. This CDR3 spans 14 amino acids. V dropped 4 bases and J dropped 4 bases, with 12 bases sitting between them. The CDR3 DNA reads TGTGCCAGCAGCTACAGGGGGGGGGCAGATACGCAGTATTTT. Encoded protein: CASSYRGGADTQYF.

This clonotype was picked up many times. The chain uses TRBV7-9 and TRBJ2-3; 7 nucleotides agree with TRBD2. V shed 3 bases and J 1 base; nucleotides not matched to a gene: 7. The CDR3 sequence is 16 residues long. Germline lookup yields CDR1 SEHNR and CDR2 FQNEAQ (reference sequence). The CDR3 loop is CASSLGSGEGTDTQYF. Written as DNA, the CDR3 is TGTGCCAGCAGCTTGGGGAGCGGGGAAGGCACAGATACGCAGTATTTT.

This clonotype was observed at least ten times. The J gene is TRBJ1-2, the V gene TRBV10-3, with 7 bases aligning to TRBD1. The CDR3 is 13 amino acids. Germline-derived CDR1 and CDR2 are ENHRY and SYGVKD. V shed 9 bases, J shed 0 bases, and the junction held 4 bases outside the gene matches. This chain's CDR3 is CAIRTGANYGYTF. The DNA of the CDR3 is TGTGCCATTCGGACAGGAGCTAACTATGGCTACACCTTC.

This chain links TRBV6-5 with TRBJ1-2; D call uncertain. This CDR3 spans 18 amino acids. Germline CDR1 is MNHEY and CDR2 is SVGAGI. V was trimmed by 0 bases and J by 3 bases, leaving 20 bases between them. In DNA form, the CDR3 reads TGTGCCAGCAGTTACTCGACCGTCACACGGCGGGCCTACTATGGCTACACCTTC. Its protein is CASSYSTVTRRAYYGYTF.

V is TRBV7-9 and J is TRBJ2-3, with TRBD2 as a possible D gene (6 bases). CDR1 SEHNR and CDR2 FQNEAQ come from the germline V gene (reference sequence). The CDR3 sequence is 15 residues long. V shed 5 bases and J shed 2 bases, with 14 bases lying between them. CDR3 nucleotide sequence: TGTGCCAGCAGCCCCCGGGGAGGATACACAGATACGCAGTATTTT. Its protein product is CASSPRGGYTDTQYF. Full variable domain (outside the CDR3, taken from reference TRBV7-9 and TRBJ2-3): DTGVSQNPRHKITKRGQNVTFRCDPISEHNRLYWYRQTLGQGPEFLTYFQNEAQLEKSRLLSDRFSAERPKGSFSTLEIQRTEQGDSAMYLCASSPRGGYTDTQYFGPGTRLTVL.

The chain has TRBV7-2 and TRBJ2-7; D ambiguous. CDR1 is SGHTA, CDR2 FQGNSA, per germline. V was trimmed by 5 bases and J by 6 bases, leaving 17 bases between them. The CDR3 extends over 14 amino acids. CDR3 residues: CASSPPPTSSEQYF. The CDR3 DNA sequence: TGTGCCAGCAGCCCCCCGCCTACGAGCAGCGAGCAGTACTTC.

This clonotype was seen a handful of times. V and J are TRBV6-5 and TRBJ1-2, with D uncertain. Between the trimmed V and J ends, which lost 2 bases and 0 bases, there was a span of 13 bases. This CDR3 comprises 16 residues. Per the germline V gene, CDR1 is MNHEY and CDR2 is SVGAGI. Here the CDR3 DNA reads TGTGCCAGCAGTTACGGTGTGCAGGACCCTAACTATGGCTACACCTTC. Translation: CASSYGVQDPNYGYTF.

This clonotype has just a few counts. CDR3: CASSLTGGWYGYTF. DNA for the CDR3: TGTGCCAGCAGTTTGACAGGGGGCTGGTATGGCTACACCTTC. This chain joins TRBV27 and TRBJ1-2; 10 bases align to TRBD1. V shed 3 bases, J shed 5 bases, and the junction held 3 bases outside the gene matches. CDR1 MNHEY and CDR2 SMNVEV come from the germline V gene (reference sequence). The CDR3 extends over 14 amino acids.

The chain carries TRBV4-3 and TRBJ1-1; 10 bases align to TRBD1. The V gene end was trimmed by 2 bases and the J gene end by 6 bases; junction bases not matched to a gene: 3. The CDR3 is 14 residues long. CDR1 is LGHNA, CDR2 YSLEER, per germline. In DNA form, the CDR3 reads TGCGCCAGCAGCCAATGGGACAGGGGCGCTGAAGCTTTCTTT. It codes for CASSQWDRGAEAFF.

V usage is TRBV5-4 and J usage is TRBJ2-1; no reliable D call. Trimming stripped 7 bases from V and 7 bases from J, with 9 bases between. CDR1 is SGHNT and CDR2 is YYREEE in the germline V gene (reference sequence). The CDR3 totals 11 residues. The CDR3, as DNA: TGTGCCAGCCTAGGAGCGAATGAGCAGTTCTTC. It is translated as CASLGANEQFF.

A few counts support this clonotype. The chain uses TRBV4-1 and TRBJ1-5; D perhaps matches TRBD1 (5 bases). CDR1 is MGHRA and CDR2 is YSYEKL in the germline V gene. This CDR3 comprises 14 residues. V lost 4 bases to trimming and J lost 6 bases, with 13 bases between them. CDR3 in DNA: TGCGCCAGCAGCCCCAGAGGGGCCAGTCAGCCCCAGCATTTT. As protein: CASSPRGASQPQHF.

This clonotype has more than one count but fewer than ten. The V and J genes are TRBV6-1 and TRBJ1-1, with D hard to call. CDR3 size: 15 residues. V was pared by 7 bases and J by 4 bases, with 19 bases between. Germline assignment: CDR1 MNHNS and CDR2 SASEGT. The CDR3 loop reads CASTQHSRRPTEAFF. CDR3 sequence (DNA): TGTGCCAGCACTCAACACTCCCGCCGGCCCACTGAAGCTTTCTTT.

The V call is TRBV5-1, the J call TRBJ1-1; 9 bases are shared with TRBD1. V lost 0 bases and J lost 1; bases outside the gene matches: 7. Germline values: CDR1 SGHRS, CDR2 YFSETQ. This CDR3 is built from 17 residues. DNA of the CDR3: TGCGCCAGCAGCTTGGTGGGACAGGGCTTTCAGAACACTGAAGCTTTCTTT. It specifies CASSLVGQGFQNTEAFF.

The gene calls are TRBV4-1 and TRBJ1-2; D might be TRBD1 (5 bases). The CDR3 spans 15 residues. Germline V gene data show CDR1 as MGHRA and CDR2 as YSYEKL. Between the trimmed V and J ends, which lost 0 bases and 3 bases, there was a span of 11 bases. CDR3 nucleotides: TGCGCCAGCAGCCAAGATATAGGGGCCGACTATGGCTACACCTTC. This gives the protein CASSQDIGADYGYTF.

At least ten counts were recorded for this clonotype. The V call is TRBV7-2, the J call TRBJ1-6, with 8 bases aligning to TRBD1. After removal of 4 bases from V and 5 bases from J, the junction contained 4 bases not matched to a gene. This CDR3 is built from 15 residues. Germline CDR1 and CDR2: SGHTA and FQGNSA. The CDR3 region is CASSSRQGNNSPLHF. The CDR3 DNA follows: TGTGCCAGCAGCTCACGACAGGGGAATAATTCACCCCTCCACTTT.

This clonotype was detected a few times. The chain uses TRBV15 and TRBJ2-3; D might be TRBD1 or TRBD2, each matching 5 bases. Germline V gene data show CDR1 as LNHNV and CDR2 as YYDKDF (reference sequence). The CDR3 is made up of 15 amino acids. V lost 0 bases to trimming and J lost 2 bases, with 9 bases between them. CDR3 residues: CATSREGRDTDTQYF. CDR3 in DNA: TGTGCCACCAGCAGAGAGGGACGGGACACAGATACGCAGTATTTT. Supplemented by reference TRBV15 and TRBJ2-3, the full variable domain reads DAMVIQNPRYQVTQFGKPVTLSCSQTLNHNVMYWYQQKSSQAPKLLFHYYDKDFNNEADTPDNFQSRRPNTSFCFLDIRSPGLGDTAMYLCATSREGRDTDTQYFGPGTRLTVL.